A single T cell receptor (beta chain) is shown here with its context. Its antigen specificity is not known. The input lacks base qualities; no much larger clone sits a single base away. Sequences MNHNY (CDR1) and SVGAGI (CDR2) are obtained from the germline V gene (reference sequence). The CDR3 contains 14 residues, cysteine and phenylalanine counted. Only the CDR3 DNA stays, 42 bases, in frame from base 1. V is pared back by 4 bases and J by 5 bases, with 11 bases lying between the germline termini. From the second PCR step onward, the TCR alpha chain libraries and the TCR beta chain libraries were amplified separately. The CMV status of each donor was determined by measuring IFNgamma production from CD4+ T cells after fresh PBMCs had been stimulated overnight with CMV viral lysate. Using Miltenyi beads, CD4 T cells were first positively selected, and CD8 T cells were then positively selected from the CD4-negative fraction. Cells were stained for CD3, CD4, CD8, CD45RA, CD27 and a live/dead dye and were sorted on a BD Aria II into four subsets based on CD45RA and CD27. A few healthy volunteers provided blood, and each donor's sample was split into CD4 and CD8 T cells and then further divided into four differentiation subsets. About 120 ml of peripheral blood was drawn per donor, and PBMC were isolated by Ficoll-Paque PLUS density-gradient centrifugation. Sorted cells were lysed in RLT buffer, and RNA was extracted with a Qiagen RNeasy kit and stored at -80°C.

The sample is drawn from a study of naive and memory T cell subsets (dated by TCRdb to about 2017). In terms of the full investigation: An open-source, UMI-based TCR alpha and beta sequencing pipeline was applied to sorted naive and memory peripheral blood T cell subsets. IgG serology results and the functional CMV T cell responses were in complete agreement. RNA was DNase-treated and reverse transcribed with TCR constant-region primers, mostly using SuperScript III.

The study at large found these results: RNA-based TCR counts may be affected by expression changes linked to T cell activation and differentiation. A power law was followed by TCR abundance, with an exponent that differed between naive and memory subsets but was consistent across the three individuals. After error correction, only a single occurrence was seen for over 95% of naive TCR sequences, so much steeper abundance distributions were produced than in memory subsets. A few larger clonotypes were present in naive repertoires, especially CD8 naive repertoires, and these clonotypes were possibly memory cells re-expressing CD45RA. A clonotype was defined as a single alpha or beta chain sequence rather than as a paired alpha/beta receptor. In both CD4 and CD8 cells, a rise in Gini index and a fall in Shannon and inverse Simpson diversity were observed from naive through CM, EM and EMRA. The repertoire findings for the naive and memory subsets could not be validated against a ground truth because none was available.

The method was UMI-ligation and nested PCR. The beta constant-region primer consisted of an equimolar mixture of two oligonucleotides that together covered TRBC1 and TRBC2. The ligated cDNA went through four rounds of PCR with nested alpha and beta constant-region primers together with the SP2 primer. A single-stranded oligonucleotide carrying the SP2 primer and a 12-nucleotide UMI was ligated to the 3' end of the cDNA by T4 RNA ligase 1. The ligation reaction was incubated at 16°C for about 20-24 hours. PCR2 was typically performed as a SYBR Green qPCR and was stopped at a predetermined threshold so that over-amplification was prevented. Every purification after the first one was done using Agencourt AMPure XP magnetic beads. Library amounts were measured by Qubit and library quality was assessed on a TapeStation, where the main peak was expected at around 650 bp. The pooled libraries were sequenced on an Illumina MiSeq using v2 2x251 paired-end kits, which usually yielded roughly 0.85-2.2 million reads per sample. Each sample was pooled at around 4.2 nM, and about 5-7.5% PhiX was included to help cluster recognition. The study's processing was this. Using tag matching that tolerated one base-pair mismatch, Decombinator assigned V and J genes to FASTQ reads that had been processed by Demultiplexor. UMIs were used by Collapsinator to correct both sequencing errors and frequency errors arising from PCR heterogeneity. CDR3Translator translated TCRs and extracted CDR3s from the conserved cysteine to the FGXG phenylalanine, flagging non-productive sequences. Repertoires were subsampled to equal numbers of UMI-defined TCRs before Gini, Shannon entropy and inverse Simpson indices were calculated. Within the linear range, a power law was fitted by maximum likelihood to the distributions of clonotype abundance. When run on a single naive CD8 sample, MIGEC and the pipeline yielded similar UMI counts, similar unique TCR numbers and similar clonal distributions. In one analysis, naive TCRs also found in any memory subset of the same donor were removed from the naive repertoire. Repertoires were searched for about 7,000 CMV-associated CDR3 sequences compiled from VDJdb and a published dataset. TCRdb cleaned the public reads at Q25 with fastp, built clones with MiXCR and kept in-frame beta chains. Rows with one shared CDR3 protein collapse into an entry with the most common genes and DNA. The V and J calls and clone size come from TCRdb's table, not from the authors' own analysis. Recorded for this sample are tens of thousands of distinct CDR3 sequences; around 11% of them occurred a single time. The ten largest clones capture 0.12% to 0.15% of the sample.

The TCR was taken from a human donor in good health. The rearranged segments are TRBV6-6 and TRBJ2-2; the D gene is perhaps TRBD1, from 5 matching bases. Material for sequencing was naive CD4+ T cells from blood. The sample's cell subset or site label, in plain terms: naive T cells, CD45RA high CD27+. The DNA sequence reads TGTGCCAGCAGTTTTCCAGGGTCAACCGGGGAGCTGTTTTTT. This translates into CASSFPGSTGELFF.